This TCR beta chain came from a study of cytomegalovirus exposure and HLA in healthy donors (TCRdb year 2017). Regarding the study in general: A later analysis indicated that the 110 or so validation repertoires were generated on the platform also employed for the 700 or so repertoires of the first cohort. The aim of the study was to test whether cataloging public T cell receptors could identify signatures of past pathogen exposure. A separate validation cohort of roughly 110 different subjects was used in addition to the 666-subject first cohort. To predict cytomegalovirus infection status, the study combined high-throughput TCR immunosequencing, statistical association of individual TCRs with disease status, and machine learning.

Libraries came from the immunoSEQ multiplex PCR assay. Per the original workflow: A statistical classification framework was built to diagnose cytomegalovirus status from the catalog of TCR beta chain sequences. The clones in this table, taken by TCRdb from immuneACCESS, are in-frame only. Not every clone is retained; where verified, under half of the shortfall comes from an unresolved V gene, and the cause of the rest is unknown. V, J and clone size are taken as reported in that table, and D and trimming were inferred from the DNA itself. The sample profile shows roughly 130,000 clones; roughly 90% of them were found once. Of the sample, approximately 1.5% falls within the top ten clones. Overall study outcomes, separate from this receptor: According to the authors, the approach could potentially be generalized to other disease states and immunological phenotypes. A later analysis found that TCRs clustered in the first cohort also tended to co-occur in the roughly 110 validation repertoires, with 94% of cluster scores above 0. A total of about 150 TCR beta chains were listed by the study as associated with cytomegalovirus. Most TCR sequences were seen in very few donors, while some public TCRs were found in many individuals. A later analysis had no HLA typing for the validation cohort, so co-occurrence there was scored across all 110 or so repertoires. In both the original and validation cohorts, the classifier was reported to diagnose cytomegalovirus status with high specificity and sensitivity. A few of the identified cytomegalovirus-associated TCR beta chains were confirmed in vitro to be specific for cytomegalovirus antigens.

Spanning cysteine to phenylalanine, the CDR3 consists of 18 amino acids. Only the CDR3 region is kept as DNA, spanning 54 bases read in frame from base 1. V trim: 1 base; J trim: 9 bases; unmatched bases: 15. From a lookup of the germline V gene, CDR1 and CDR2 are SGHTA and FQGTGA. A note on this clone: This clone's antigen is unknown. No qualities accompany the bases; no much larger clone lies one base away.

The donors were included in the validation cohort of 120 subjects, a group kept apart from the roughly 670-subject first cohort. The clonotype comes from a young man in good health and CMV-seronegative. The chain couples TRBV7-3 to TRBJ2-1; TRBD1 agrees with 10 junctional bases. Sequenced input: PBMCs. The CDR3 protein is CASSLNPQATGGKVEQFF. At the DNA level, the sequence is TGTGCCAGCAGCTTAAACCCCCAGGCGACAGGGGGCAAAGTTGAGCAGTTCTTC.